These 21 T cell receptor beta chains originate from one sample sequenced in a study of chemoradiotherapy in HPV16-positive cancers. TCRdb keeps only in-frame clones here, not all; method: immunoSEQ multiplex PCR. The sample carries over 5,000 clones, 65% to 80% recorded once. The specimen was tumor tissue, collected from a patient who underwent chemoradiotherapy. The receptors come from a human donor with HPV-associated anogenital cancer.

This sequence joins TRBV19 and TRBJ2-3, with D unresolved. The CDR3 contains 16 residues. Trimming shortened V by 3 bases and J by 5 bases, and 18 bases separated the two germline ends. CDR1 is LNHDA, CDR2 SQIVND, per germline (reference sequence). The CDR3 loop is CASSIGRAEVRDTQYF. The CDR3 bases are TGTGCCAGTAGTATTGGACGCGCTGAGGTGAGAGATACGCAGTATTTT.

The chain couples TRBV7-2 to TRBJ1-5; D gene unclear. The germline CDR1 and CDR2 sequences are SGHTA and FQGNSA. V was trimmed by 5 bases and J by 6 bases, leaving 11 bases between them. The CDR3 covers 13 residues. The CDR3 sequence is CASSPQTGQPQHF. The CDR3 region has the DNA TGTGCCAGCAGCCCTCAGACGGGTCAGCCCCAGCATTTT.

This chain joins TRBV18 and TRBJ2-7; 8 bases fit TRBD1. Germline CDR1 KGHSH, CDR2 LQKENI. The trim removed 3 bases at V and 5 bases at J, leaving 3 bases unmatched. The CDR3 is made up of 13 amino acids. CDR3 region: CASSPGTGHEQYF. DNA for the CDR3: TGTGCCAGCTCACCGGGGACAGGTCACGAGCAGTACTTC.

The V and J genes are TRBV7-9 and TRBJ1-2; D might be TRBD1 (5 bases). The length of the CDR3 is 17 residues. Per germline, CDR1 SEHNR and CDR2 FQNEAQ (reference sequence). V was trimmed by 6 bases and J by 8 bases, leaving 28 bases between them. The CDR3 DNA is TGTGCCAGCAGTCGCCGCGGGGGAATGGGGAAATGGTGGGGCTACACCTTC. Amino acid sequence: CASSRRGGMGKWWGYTF.

This chain joins TRBV5-5 and TRBJ2-3; D ambiguous. The V and J ends lost 0 bases and 2 bases respectively, with 16 bases between them. The CDR3 covers 17 residues. CDR1 is SGHKS, CDR2 YYEKEE, per germline (reference sequence). DNA for the CDR3: TGTGCCAGCAGCTTGGGTCAGTCCAACTTTTACACAGATACGCAGTATTTT. It codes for CASSLGQSNFYTDTQYF.

The rearrangement joins TRBV4-2 to TRBJ2-3, with TRBD2 identical over 12 bases. The V segment lost 5 bases and the J segment 3 bases; nucleotides outside the gene matches: 6. Germline-derived CDR1 and CDR2 are LGHNA and YNFKEQ. The CDR3 is 16 amino acids. The CDR3 region is CASSLRLAGGTDTQYF. CDR3 sequence (DNA): TGTGCCAGCAGCTTGCGGCTAGCGGGAGGGACAGATACGCAGTATTTT.

The CDR3 coding sequence is TGTGCCAGCCACCTGGGGACTAGCACAGATACGCAGTATTTT. Translated, it gives CASHLGTSTDTQYF. This chain joins TRBV6-1 and TRBJ2-3; maybe TRBD2 (6 bases). Trimming took 8 bases from V and 0 from J, leaving 12 bases between them. Germline V gene sequence: CDR1 MNHNS, CDR2 SASEGT. This CDR3 has 14 residues.

This clone came up a few times. This rearrangement joins TRBV9 to TRBJ1-2, with no clear D. CDR3 length equals 16 residues. Germline lookup yields CDR1 SGDLS and CDR2 YYNGEE. Between the trimmed V and J ends, which lost 4 bases and 2 bases, there was a span of 18 bases. The CDR3 DNA follows: TGTGCCAGCAGCCTGCGAGGAGCGGAGTACAACTATGGCTACACCTTC. Protein: CASSLRGAEYNYGYTF.

The J gene is TRBJ1-1, the V gene TRBV6-5, with 7 bases aligning to TRBD1. The CDR3 has 14 residues. J lost 5 bases, V lost 2 bases, and 5 bases had no gene match. The germline V gene encodes CDR1 MNHEY and CDR2 SVGAGI. The CDR3 spells CASSYGGGRTEAFF. Written as DNA, the CDR3 is TGTGCCAGCAGTTACGGAGGGGGCCGGACTGAAGCTTTCTTT.

The rearrangement links TRBV28 to TRBJ1-5; possible D gene TRBD1, 6 bases. This CDR3 is built from 15 residues. Germline loops: CDR1 MDHEN, CDR2 SYDVKM. The germline V and J ends were trimmed by 7 bases and 7 bases, with 20 bases remaining between them. The CDR3 nucleotides are TGTGCCAGCACCCCACTTGGGGGGGCGAGGCAGCCCCAGCATTTT. Translating gives CASTPLGGARQPQHF.

V is TRBV2 and J is TRBJ2-1, with D hard to call. Trimming shortened V by 4 bases and J by 8 bases, and 12 bases separated the two germline ends. In germline, CDR1 is SNHLY, CDR2 FYNNEI. The CDR3 is 13 residues long. The CDR3 protein is CASSVVEIDEQFF. CDR3 in DNA: TGTGCCAGCAGTGTAGTGGAAATAGATGAGCAGTTCTTC.

In this sample, this clone is large. The chain joins TRBV4-1 to TRBJ2-1; perhaps TRBD2 as D (6 bases). Looked up from germline, CDR1 is MGHRA and CDR2 is YSYEKL. The CDR3 loop spans 14 amino acids. The V gene lost 1 base and the J gene lost 7 bases, with 11 bases spanning the gap. CDR3 coding DNA: TGCGCCAGCAGCCAAGGGGCGGAGGGGAATGAGCAGTTCTTC. It specifies CASSQGAEGNEQFF.

The chain carries TRBV6-1 and TRBJ2-7, with no clear D. The V end was cut by 2 bases, the J end by 4 bases, with 15 bases between. This CDR3 contains 15 residues. Germline loops: CDR1 MNHNS, CDR2 SASEGT. The CDR3 spells CASSEKVTGSYEQYF. For the CDR3, the DNA is TGTGCCAGCAGTGAAAAGGTCACGGGTTCGTACGAGCAGTACTTC.

This chain connects TRBV19 to TRBJ2-3, with 7 bases lining up with TRBD1. J lost 0 bases, V lost 4 bases, and 1 base had no gene match. This CDR3 has 14 residues. Germline V gene sequence: CDR1 LNHDA, CDR2 SQIVND (reference sequence). The CDR3 nucleotides read TGTGCCAGTAGTAGACAGGGCAGCACAGATACGCAGTATTTT. Translated: CASSRQGSTDTQYF.

The genes are TRBV28 and TRBJ1-3; D is unclear. Trimming took off 6 bases at V and 4 bases at J, with 7 bases between the two ends. Germline V gives CDR1 MDHEN, CDR2 SYDVKM. This CDR3 is 12 amino acids long. The CDR3 nucleotides read TGTGCCAGCAGGAAAGGGGGAAACACCATATATTTT. As protein: CASRKGGNTIYF.

V and J are TRBV5-6 and TRBJ2-3; D gene uncertain. V lost 7 bases and J lost 7, with 16 bases in between. Germline CDR1 is SGHDT and CDR2 is YYEEEE. This CDR3 spans 13 amino acids. CDR3 DNA: TGTGCCAGCGGGCGTTGGGAACCAAATACGCAGTATTTT. Its protein product is CASGRWEPNTQYF. The whole variable domain, remainder taken from reference TRBV5-6 and TRBJ2-3, is DAGVTQSPTHLIKTRGQQVTLRCSPKSGHDTVSWYQQALGQGPQFIFQYYEEEERQRGNFPDRFSGHQFPNYSSELNVNALLLGDSALYLCASGRWEPNTQYFGPGTRLTVL.

This clone was detected only once. The J gene is TRBJ2-3, the V gene TRBV5-6; D remains ambiguous. This CDR3 region has 15 residues. V was shortened by 1 base and J by 6 bases, with 15 bases between the two germline ends. From germline, CDR1 is SGHDT and CDR2 YYEEEE. The CDR3 reads CASSLPLFPQDTQYF. CDR3 in DNA: TGTGCCAGCAGCTTGCCCCTCTTTCCGCAGGATACGCAGTATTTT. Full variable domain (remainder filled in from reference TRBV5-6 and TRBJ2-3): DAGVTQSPTHLIKTRGQQVTLRCSPKSGHDTVSWYQQALGQGPQFIFQYYEEEERQRGNFPDRFSGHQFPNYSSELNVNALLLGDSALYLCASSLPLFPQDTQYFGPGTRLTVL.

The chain links TRBV6-6 to TRBJ1-2; TRBD1 matches at 9 bases. CDR3 length equals 16 residues. V shed 2 bases, J shed 6 bases, and the junction held 10 bases outside the gene matches. The germline CDR1 and CDR2 sequences are MNHNY and SVGAGI (reference sequence). Here the CDR3 reads CASSYTLDRGWNGYTF. In DNA, the CDR3 is TGTGCCAGCAGTTACACCCTCGACAGGGGGTGGAATGGCTACACCTTC.

In this sample, this clone turned up a few times. The CDR3 spells CASSPIPGTVNEKLFF. In DNA, the CDR3 is TGTGCCAGCTCACCAATCCCCGGGACAGTTAATGAAAAACTGTTTTTT. The chain employs TRBV18 and TRBJ1-4; 7 bases are shared with TRBD1. Germline V gives CDR1 KGHSH, CDR2 LQKENI. The CDR3 has 16 amino acids. V trimming: 2 bases; J trimming: 4 bases; junction bases outside the gene matches: 7.

The chain links TRBV4-1 to TRBJ2-7; D is ambiguous. The germline V gene encodes CDR1 MGHRA and CDR2 YSYEKL. The CDR3 sequence is 15 residues long. Trimming removed 0 bases at V and 0 bases at J, with 9 bases between. CDR3: CASSQDGHTSYEQYF. CDR3 sequence (DNA): TGCGCCAGCAGCCAAGATGGCCATACCTCCTACGAGCAGTACTTC.

The V and J genes are TRBV18 and TRBJ1-5; the D gene is possibly TRBD1 (5 bases). The CDR3 loop spans 16 amino acids. Germline values: CDR1 KGHSH, CDR2 LQKENI. V lost 4 bases and J 2 bases, leaving 15 bases between the germline ends. Here the CDR3 reads CASSQVGGGGNQPQHF. Here the CDR3 DNA reads TGTGCCAGCTCACAAGTCGGAGGAGGGGGCAATCAGCCCCAGCATTTT.